Below are 9 T cell receptor beta chains sequenced from a single sample in a study of human T cells and chemical hapten exposure. Each CDR3 protein gets one entry after TCRdb re-called the RACE reads with MiXCR. The sample includes around 70,000 distinct CDR3 sequences, approximately 6.5% of them seen just once. The time point was: healthy volunteer bleed at 6 weeks. Before extraction, the whole blood was not fractionated, and total RNA was taken from it. The sequencing input was whole blood. These receptors originate from a female donor in good health. Some clones in this sample may be carry-over from other donors' samples.

Many counts were recorded for this clonotype. This chain connects TRBV7-9 to TRBJ1-5; D not certain. The CDR3 sequence is 14 residues long. Germline V gene sequence: CDR1 SEHNR, CDR2 FQNEAQ (reference sequence). V was cut by 1 base and J by 6 bases, with 10 bases left in between. This chain's CDR3 is CASSLGQPGQPQHF. The CDR3 DNA sequence: TGTGCCAGCAGCTTAGGACAACCTGGTCAGCCCCAGCATTTT.

This clonotype was counted at least ten times. This chain joins TRBV28 and TRBJ1-4; D remains unclear. Germline assignment: CDR1 MDHEN and CDR2 SYDVKM. The CDR3 totals 14 residues. The V end was cut by 6 bases, the J end by 2 bases, with 10 bases between. Here the CDR3 DNA reads TGTGCCAGCAGCCCCGAGGCCACTAATGAAAAACTGTTTTTT. Amino acids: CASSPEATNEKLFF.

The sample holds many counts of this clonotype. The chain uses TRBV6-2 or TRBV6-3 and TRBJ2-7, with TRBD2 matching 8 bases. J was trimmed by 1 base and V by 2 bases; bases with no gene match: 4. In germline, CDR1 is MNHEY, CDR2 SVGEGT. This CDR3 spans 15 amino acids. The CDR3 reads CASSYVGGRSYEQYF. The CDR3 region has the DNA TGTGCCAGCAGTTACGTCGGCGGGAGGTCCTACGAGCAGTACTTC.

This clonotype was counted ten times or more. The V and J genes are TRBV12-3 or TRBV12-4 and TRBJ1-2; D uncertain. The CDR3 is 15 residues long. The ends were cut back, 3 bases at V and 1 base at J, with 12 bases in the middle. The CDR3 is CASSFEGRFNYGYTF. CDR3 coding DNA: TGTGCCAGCAGTTTCGAGGGCAGATTTAACTATGGCTACACCTTC.

This clonotype was counted a few times. CDR3 region: CSASRDRGADTQYF. The CDR3 coding sequence is TGCAGTGCGAGCCGGGACAGGGGAGCAGATACGCAGTATTTT. The chain links TRBV20-1 to TRBJ2-3; 10 bases map to TRBD1. The V segment lost 6 bases and the J segment 4 bases; nucleotides outside the gene matches: 7. Germline values: CDR1 DFQATT, CDR2 SNEGSKA (reference sequence). The CDR3 loop spans 14 amino acids.

The sample holds many counts of this clonotype. This chain links TRBV6-5 with TRBJ1-1; no reliable D call. The CDR3 loop spans 14 amino acids. The V gene lost 2 bases and the J gene lost 4 bases, with 11 bases spanning the gap. Looked up from germline, CDR1 is MNHEY and CDR2 is SVGAGI. CDR3 nucleotides: TGTGCCAGCAGTTACGGGCCCGCACCCACTGAAGCTTTCTTT. It translates to CASSYGPAPTEAFF.

This clonotype was recorded at least ten times. The J gene is TRBJ2-3, the V gene TRBV3-1; D gene ambiguous. CDR1 is LGHDT, CDR2 YNNKEL, per germline (reference sequence). The CDR3 extends over 15 amino acids. V was clipped by 0 bases and J by 4 bases, with 11 bases between them. The CDR3 loop reads CASSQEIVLPDTQYF. The CDR3 coding sequence is TGTGCCAGCAGCCAAGAGATAGTGCTTCCAGATACGCAGTATTTT.

This clonotype was seen many times. The CDR3 nucleotides read TGCCGATCAACTAGCGGAGTACTCTCCTACGAGCAGTACTTC. Amino acid sequence: CRSTSGVLSYEQYF. The J gene is TRBJ2-7, the V gene TRBV29-1; 8 nucleotides match TRBD2. The CDR3 has 14 residues. The germline CDR1 and CDR2 sequences are SQVTM and ANQGSEA.

In this sample, this clonotype turned up a few times. This sequence joins TRBV4-3 and TRBJ2-6; TRBD1 matches at 7 bases. CDR1 and CDR2 from the germline V gene are LGHNA and YSLEER. The CDR3 is made up of 20 amino acids. V was pared by 0 bases and J by 0 bases, with 11 bases of the junction left unmatched. CDR3 region: CASSQEYATGTYSGANVLTF. CDR3 DNA sequence: TGCGCCAGCAGCCAAGAGTACGCGACAGGGACCTACTCTGGGGCCAACGTCCTGACTTTC.